One sample yielded the 2 T cell receptor beta chains listed below, sequenced in a study of a mutant IDH1 vaccine in newly diagnosed glioma. Method: immunoSEQ multiplex PCR; TCRdb's copy keeps in-frame clones and lacks some. The sample includes tens of thousands of clones, roughly 61% seen only once; the top ten take around 4.8%. Time point specified: week 47, end of study. Every single dose of the vaccine, 300 ug of mutant IDH1 20-mer peptide, came with topical imiquimod. These receptors' targets are unknown. Material: peripheral blood mononuclear cells (PBMCs), obtained from a glioma patient whose treatment included an IDH1 peptide vaccine. The receptors come from a man in his forties with glioma. Some clones in this sample may be carry-over from other donors' samples.

The chain recombines TRBV7-8 with TRBJ2-3; D possibly matches TRBD1 or TRBD2 (5 bases each). Germline CDR1 SGHVS, CDR2 FQNEAQ. The germline V and J ends were trimmed by 1 base and 8 bases, with 16 bases remaining between them. The CDR3 is 15 amino acids. Written as DNA, the CDR3 is TGTGCCAGCAGCTTAGGGGACCCTCGGGCCACTACGCAGTATTTT. Its translation: CASSLGDPRATTQYF.

The chain has TRBV6-5 and TRBJ2-7; tentatively, D is TRBD1 (5 bases). The CDR3 spans 13 residues. V was trimmed by 6 bases and J by 4 bases, leaving 13 bases between them. Per the germline V gene, CDR1 is MNHEY and CDR2 is SVGAGI. The CDR3, as DNA: TGTGCCAGCAGGCTACTGACAGAATACGAGCAGTACTTC. This sequence encodes CASRLLTEYEQYF.